Here is one T cell receptor beta chain with its context. The data stem from a study of blood T cell repertoires in COVID-19. TCRdb's table, derived via immunoSEQ multiplex PCR, lists solely in-frame clones and lacks some. The table includes about 240,000 clones, about 90% detected once. The CDR3 is made up of 15 amino acids. The junction had 5 bases not matched to a gene; V was cut back by 4 bases and J by 2 bases. Germline CDR1 is MRHNA and CDR2 is SNTAGT. Researchers sorted participants into cohorts using their self-reported clinical history. This chain connects TRBV6-4 to TRBJ2-7; 10 bases are a match to TRBD2. Sequencing was performed on PBMCs or T cells enriched from blood (not recorded which). The clonotype comes from a woman aged 35 to 49 with acute COVID-19. CDR3 sequence reads: CASSAPSGSAYEQYF. For the CDR3, the DNA is TGTGCCAGCAGTGCCCCTAGCGGGAGCGCCTACGAGCAGTACTTC.